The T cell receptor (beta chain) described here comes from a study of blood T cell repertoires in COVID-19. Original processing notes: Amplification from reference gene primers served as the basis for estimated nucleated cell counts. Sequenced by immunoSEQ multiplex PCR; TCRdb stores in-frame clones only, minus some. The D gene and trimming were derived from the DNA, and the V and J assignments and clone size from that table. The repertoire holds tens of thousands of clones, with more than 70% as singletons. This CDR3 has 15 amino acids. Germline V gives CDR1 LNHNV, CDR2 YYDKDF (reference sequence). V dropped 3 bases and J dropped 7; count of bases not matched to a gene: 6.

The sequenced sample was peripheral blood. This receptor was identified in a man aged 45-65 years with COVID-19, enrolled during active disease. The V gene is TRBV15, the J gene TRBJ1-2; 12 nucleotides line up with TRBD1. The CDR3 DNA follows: TGTGCCACCAGCAGCCGGGACAGGGGGCTGGGTGGCTACACCTTC. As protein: CATSSRDRGLGGYTF.